Sequencing of this TCR beta chain was carried out in a study of cytomegalovirus exposure and HLA in healthy donors. Whole-study results and caveats: Roughly uniform depth of sequencing across donors was assumed in presence/absence analyses. Immune exposure information comprised only CMV serostatus. At a 0.05 false discovery rate, a later analysis found about 17,000 TCR beta sequences to be associated with HLA alleles. About 87% or about 30% of the time was how often most TCR beta V segments were productive, according to an earlier analysis.

13 Jbeta primers and 60 Vbeta primers were used for the PCR. Data came from immunoSEQ multiplex PCR; TCRdb stores just in-frame clones and leaves some out. Here the sample spans about 200,000 clones, about 86% being singletons. Germline V gene lookup returns CDR1 SNHLY and CDR2 FYNNEI. The CDR3 is 14 residues long. Trimming removed 7 bases from V and 0 bases from J, with 12 bases in between. A word on this clone: Its specificity is unknown.

The sequence was collected from a woman aged 25 to 39 in good health and CMV-seronegative. The V call is TRBV2, the J call TRBJ1-1; D might be TRBD1 (5 bases). Sequencing was carried out using PBMCs. CDR3 region: CASIKTEMNTEAFF. In nucleotides, the CDR3 is TGTGCCAGCATCAAGACAGAGATGAACACTGAAGCTTTCTTT. Drawing the rest from reference TRBV2 and TRBJ1-1, the complete variable domain is EPEVTQTPSHQVTQMGQEVILRCVPISNHLYFYWYRQILGQKVEFLVSFYNNEISEKSEIFDDQFSVERPDGSNFTLKIRSTKLEDSAMYFCASIKTEMNTEAFFGQGTRLTVV.